This entry describes one T cell receptor beta chain. Its antigen is unknown. Base quality data are lacking; no much larger clone is found one base away. CDR1 is given as MDHEN and CDR2 as SYDVKM, both from the germline V gene. Spanning cysteine to phenylalanine, the CDR3 consists of 14 amino acids. This entry keeps only the CDR3 DNA: 42 bases, framed from base 1. V is pared back by 2 bases and J by 2 bases, with 10 bases lying between the germline termini. TCRbeta CDR3 regions were amplified from genomic DNA using the immunoSEQ Assay, a bias-controlled multiplex PCR. Under the source paper's analysis protocol: The number of nucleated cells in each sample was estimated by amplification of reference gene primers within the assay. Sequence reads were collapsed and filtered to measure the absolute abundance of every unique TCRbeta CDR3 rearrangement. For each sample, productive Simpson clonality was calculated by taking the square root of Simpson's diversity index across productive rearrangements. TCRdb stores this immuneACCESS table with in-frame sequences only. Part of the clones is absent; in the studies checked, under half of the shortfall reflects unresolved V genes, and no reason is known for the rest. The V and J calls and clone size come from that table; D and trimming were worked out from the DNA. The table for this sample lists 95,000 to 150,000 clones; over 75% of them were counted only once. The ten largest make up 17% of the sample.

These data come from a study of blood T cell repertoires in COVID-19 (TCRdb year 2020). Broadly, across the study: Samples from collaborators originated in the United States, Italy and Spain and spanned both the acute and convalescent phases of COVID-19. The prospective study material was composed of cDNA or gDNA derived from T cells, B-cell-depleted T cells, or PBMCs. Subjects who had been exposed to COVID-19, were actively infected with it, or had recovered from it provided the deeply sampled blood TCRbeta repertoires that made up the dataset. The repertoires were released in a freely available public database intended as a resource for research on the immune response to SARS-CoV-2. The samples were drawn from two sources: the first 160 participants of the ongoing ImmuneRACE study, and 1,000 to 1,500 subjects contributed by 6 global collaborators. A de-identified subject ID, COVID-19 status, age in years and sex were almost always included in the sample metadata. HLA class I and class II types, where available, came from metadata supplied by the sample provider rather than from assay-based typing. The research as a whole found: The amount of clinical and demographic metadata varied by source and participant and was provided uncurated.

At one collaborating source in Seattle, patients were enrolled during active infection and were followed longitudinally through the course of disease. The collaborating institutions used their own protocols to collect whole blood in K2EDTA tubes. For TCRbeta analysis, collaborators shipped samples in one of three forms: frozen whole blood, isolated PBMCs, or DNA extracted from either of those sample types. Sequenced: peripheral blood. Recombination linked TRBV28 to TRBJ2-7; perhaps TRBD2 is the D gene, with 5 bases matching. This clonotype was sampled from a man aged 25-45 years with COVID-19, enrolled during active disease. The CDR3 protein: CASSLPGLPYEQYF. The nucleotides are TGTGCCAGCAGTTTACCTGGACTGCCCTACGAGCAGTACTTC.